At least ten counts were recorded for the clone carrying this T cell receptor (beta chain). The antigen is not known. Each single cDNA molecule received a unique molecular identifier. TCRdb re-called the 5' RACE reads through MiXCR, storing one row per CDR3 protein. The sample carries 45,000 or so distinct CDR3 sequences, about 4% recorded once. This entry belongs to a study of early T cells in non-severe SARS-CoV-2 infection. Overall study: The sequenced material was bulk RNA from unsorted whole blood, and its chains were unpaired.

Study outcomes and limitations: Comparison of clonotypes with VDJdb favored anti-spike CD8 responses while missing private and CD4 specificities.

This TCR came from an adult who was a healthcare worker with PCR-confirmed SARS-CoV-2 infection or an uninfected control (not recorded which). Sequencing was performed on whole blood.

CDR3 region: CASSFSGLAGGGYYNEQFF. CDR3 bases: TGTGCCAGCAGCTTTTCGGGACTAGCGGGAGGGGGGTATTACAATGAGCAGTTCTTC. This chain uses TRBV7-2 with TRBJ2-1, with 16 bases identical to TRBD2. Germline V CDR1 and CDR2: SGHTA, FQGNSA. This CDR3 contains 19 residues. V was pared by 3 bases and J by 4 bases, with 9 bases of the junction left unmatched.